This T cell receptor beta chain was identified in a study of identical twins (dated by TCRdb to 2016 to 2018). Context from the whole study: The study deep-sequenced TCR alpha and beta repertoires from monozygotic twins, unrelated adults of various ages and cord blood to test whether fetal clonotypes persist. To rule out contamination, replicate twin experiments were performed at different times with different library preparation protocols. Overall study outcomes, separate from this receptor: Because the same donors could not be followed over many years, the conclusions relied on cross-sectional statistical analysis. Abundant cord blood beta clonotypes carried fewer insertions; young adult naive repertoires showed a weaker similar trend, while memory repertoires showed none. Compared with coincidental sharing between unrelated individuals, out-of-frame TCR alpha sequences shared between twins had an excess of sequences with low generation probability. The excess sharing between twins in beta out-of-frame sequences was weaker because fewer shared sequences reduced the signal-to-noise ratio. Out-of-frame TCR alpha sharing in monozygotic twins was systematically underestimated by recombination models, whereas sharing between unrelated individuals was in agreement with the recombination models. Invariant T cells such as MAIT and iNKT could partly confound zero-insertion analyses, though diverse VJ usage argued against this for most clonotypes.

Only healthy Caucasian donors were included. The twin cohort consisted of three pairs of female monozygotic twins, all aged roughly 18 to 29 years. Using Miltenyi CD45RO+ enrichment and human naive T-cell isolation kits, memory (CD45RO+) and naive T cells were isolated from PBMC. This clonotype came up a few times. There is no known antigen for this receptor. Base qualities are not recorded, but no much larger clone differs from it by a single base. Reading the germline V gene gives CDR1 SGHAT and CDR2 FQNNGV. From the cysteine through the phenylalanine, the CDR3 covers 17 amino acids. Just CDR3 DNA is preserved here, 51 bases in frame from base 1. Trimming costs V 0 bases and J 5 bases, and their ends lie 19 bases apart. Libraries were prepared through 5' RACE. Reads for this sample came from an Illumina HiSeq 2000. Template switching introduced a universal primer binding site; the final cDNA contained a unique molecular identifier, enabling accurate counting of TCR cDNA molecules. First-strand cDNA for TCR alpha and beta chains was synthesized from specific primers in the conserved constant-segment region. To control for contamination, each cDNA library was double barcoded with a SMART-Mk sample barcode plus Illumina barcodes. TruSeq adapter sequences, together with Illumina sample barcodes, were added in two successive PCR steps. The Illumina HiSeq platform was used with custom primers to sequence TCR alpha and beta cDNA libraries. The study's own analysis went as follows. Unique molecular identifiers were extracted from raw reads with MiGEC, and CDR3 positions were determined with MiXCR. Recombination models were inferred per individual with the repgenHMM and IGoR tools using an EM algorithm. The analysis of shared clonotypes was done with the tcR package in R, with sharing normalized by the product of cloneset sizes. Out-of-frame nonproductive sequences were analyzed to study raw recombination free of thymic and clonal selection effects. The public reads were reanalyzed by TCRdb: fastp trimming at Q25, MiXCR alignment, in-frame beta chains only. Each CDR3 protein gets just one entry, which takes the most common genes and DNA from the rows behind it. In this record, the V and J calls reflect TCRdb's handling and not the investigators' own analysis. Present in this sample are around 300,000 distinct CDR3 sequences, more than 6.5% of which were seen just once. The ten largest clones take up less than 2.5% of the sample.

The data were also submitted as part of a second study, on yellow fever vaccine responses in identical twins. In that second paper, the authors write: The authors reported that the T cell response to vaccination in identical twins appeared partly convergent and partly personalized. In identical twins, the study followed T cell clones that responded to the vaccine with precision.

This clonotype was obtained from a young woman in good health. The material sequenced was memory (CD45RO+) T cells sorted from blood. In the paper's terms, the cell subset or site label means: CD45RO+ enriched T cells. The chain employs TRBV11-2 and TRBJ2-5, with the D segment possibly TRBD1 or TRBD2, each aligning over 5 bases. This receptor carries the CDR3 CASSLDRFGTAGETQYF. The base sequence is TGTGCCAGCAGCTTAGATAGATTCGGGACGGCAGGGGAGACCCAGTACTTC.